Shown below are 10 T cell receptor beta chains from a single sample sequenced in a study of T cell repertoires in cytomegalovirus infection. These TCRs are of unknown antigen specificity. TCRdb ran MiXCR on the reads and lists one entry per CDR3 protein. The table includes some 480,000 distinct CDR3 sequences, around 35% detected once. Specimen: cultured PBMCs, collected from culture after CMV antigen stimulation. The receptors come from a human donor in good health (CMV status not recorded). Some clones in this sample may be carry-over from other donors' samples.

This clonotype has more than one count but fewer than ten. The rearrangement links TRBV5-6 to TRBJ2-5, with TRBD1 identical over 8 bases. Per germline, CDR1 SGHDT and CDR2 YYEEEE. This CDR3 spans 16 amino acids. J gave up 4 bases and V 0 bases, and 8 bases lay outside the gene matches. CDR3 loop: CASSLAWTGISETQYF. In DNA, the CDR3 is TGTGCCAGCAGCTTGGCCTGGACAGGGATTTCAGAGACCCAGTACTTC.

This CDR3 reads CASSEVGLAGRDTQYF. CDR3 sequence (DNA): TGTGCCAGCAGTGAGGTGGGGCTAGCGGGAAGAGATACGCAGTATTTT. V gene TRBV2 combines with J gene TRBJ2-3; 9 nucleotides match TRBD2. The CDR3 has 16 amino acids. Unmatched junction bases numbered 9, after V lost 3 bases and J lost 5 bases. CDR1 and CDR2 (germline): SNHLY, FYNNEI. Variable domain in full (rest from reference TRBV2 and TRBJ2-3): EPEVTQTPSHQVTQMGQEVILRCVPISNHLYFYWYRQILGQKVEFLVSFYNNEISEKSEIFDDQFSVERPDGSNFTLKIRSTKLEDSAMYFCASSEVGLAGRDTQYFGPGTRLTVL.

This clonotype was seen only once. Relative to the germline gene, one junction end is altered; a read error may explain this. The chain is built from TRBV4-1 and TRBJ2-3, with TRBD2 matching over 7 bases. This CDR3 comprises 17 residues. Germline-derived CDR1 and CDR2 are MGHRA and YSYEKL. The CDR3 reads CASSRTPLAGGTDTQYF. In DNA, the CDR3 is TGTGCCAGCAGCCGAACCCCCCTGGCGGGGGGCACAGATACGCAGTATTTT.

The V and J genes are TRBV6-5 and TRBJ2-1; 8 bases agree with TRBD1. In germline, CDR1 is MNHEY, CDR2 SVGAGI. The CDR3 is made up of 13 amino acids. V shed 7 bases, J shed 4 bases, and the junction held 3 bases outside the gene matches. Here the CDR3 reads CASIRQGYNEQFF. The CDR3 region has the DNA TGTGCCAGCATTCGACAGGGGTACAATGAGCAGTTCTTC.

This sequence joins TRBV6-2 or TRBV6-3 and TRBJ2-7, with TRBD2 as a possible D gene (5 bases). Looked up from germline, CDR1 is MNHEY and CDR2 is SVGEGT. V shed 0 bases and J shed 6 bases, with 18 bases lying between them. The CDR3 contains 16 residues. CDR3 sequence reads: CASSYSISGSVIEQYF. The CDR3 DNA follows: TGTGCCAGCAGTTACTCGATTTCGGGATCCGTTATCGAGCAGTACTTC.

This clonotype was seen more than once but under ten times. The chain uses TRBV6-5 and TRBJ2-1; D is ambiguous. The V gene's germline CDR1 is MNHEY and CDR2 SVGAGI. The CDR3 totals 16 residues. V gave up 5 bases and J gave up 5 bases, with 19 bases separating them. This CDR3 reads CASSNAQLRENNEQFF. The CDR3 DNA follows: TGTGCCAGCAGTAACGCCCAACTAAGGGAAAACAATGAGCAGTTCTTC.

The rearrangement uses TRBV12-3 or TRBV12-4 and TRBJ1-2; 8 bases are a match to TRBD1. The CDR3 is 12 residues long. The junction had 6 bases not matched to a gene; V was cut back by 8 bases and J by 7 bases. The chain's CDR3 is CASRGQGGGYTF. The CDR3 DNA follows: TGTGCCAGCCGTGGACAGGGAGGTGGCTACACCTTC.

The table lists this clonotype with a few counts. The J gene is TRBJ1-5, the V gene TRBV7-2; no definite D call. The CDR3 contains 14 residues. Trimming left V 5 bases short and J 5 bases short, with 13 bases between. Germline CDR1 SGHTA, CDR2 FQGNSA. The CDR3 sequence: CASSPQGLDQPQHF. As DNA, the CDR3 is TGTGCCAGCAGCCCCCAAGGGTTGGATCAGCCCCAGCATTTT.

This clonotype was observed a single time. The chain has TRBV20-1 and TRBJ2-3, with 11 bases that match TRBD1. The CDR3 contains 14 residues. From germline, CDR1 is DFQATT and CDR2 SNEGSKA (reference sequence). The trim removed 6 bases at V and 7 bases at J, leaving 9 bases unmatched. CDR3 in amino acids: CSAPDRGHLNTQYF. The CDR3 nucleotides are TGCAGTGCCCCGGACAGGGGGCATTTGAATACGCAGTATTTT.

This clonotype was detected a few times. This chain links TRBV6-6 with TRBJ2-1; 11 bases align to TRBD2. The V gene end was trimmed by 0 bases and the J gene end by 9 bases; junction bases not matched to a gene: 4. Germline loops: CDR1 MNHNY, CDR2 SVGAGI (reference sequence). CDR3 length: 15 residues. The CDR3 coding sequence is TGTGCCAGCAGTTACTCGAGACTAGCGGGATTTGAGCAGTTCTTC. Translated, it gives CASSYSRLAGFEQFF.